This entry lists 7 T cell receptor beta chains sequenced from one sample in a study of cytomegalovirus exposure and HLA in healthy donors (dated by TCRdb to between 2016 and 2019). Libraries were built with the immunoSEQ multiplex PCR assay. For the multiplex PCR, a mixture combining 60 forward primers for TCR Vbeta segments and 13 reverse primers for TCR Jbeta segments was used. As stored in TCRdb, this immuneACCESS dataset retains in-frame rearrangements with V and J assigned. A fraction of the clones does not appear; measured against another copy, unresolved V genes explain less than half of the discrepancy, and the remainder lacks a known reason. This sample's table contains about 110,000 clones. Approximately 0.6% of the sample is held by the ten biggest clonotypes. What was sequenced was PBMCs. Receptors were obtained from a man aged 45-60 years in good health and CMV-seronegative.

The chain employs TRBV27 and TRBJ2-5, with a possible D match to TRBD1 (5 bases). Trimming took off 9 bases at V and 5 bases at J, with 13 bases between the two ends. Per the germline V gene, CDR1 is MNHEY and CDR2 is SMNVEV (reference sequence). CDR3 length: 12 amino acids. The CDR3 nucleotides are TGTGCCAGTTCAGGGTTAGGCGAGACCCAGTACTTC. Amino acids: CASSGLGETQYF.

J is TRBJ1-5 and V is TRBV6-5; possibly TRBD1 for D (6 bases). Germline-derived CDR1 and CDR2 are MNHEY and SVGAGI. Between the trimmed V and J ends, which lost 8 bases and 6 bases, there was a span of 14 bases. The CDR3 consists of 13 residues. Written as DNA, the CDR3 is TGTGCCAGCCGGGACACCTGGGGTCAGCCCCAGCATTTT. Encoded protein: CASRDTWGQPQHF.

Notes on this clone: The junction shows a germline mismatch at one end, possibly a read error. The chain combines TRBV2 with TRBJ2-5, with TRBD1 matching 7 bases. CDR3 length equals 11 residues. Germline lookup yields CDR1 SNHLY and CDR2 FYNNEI. DNA of the CDR3: TGTGCCAGCAGGAGGGACAGCTCGCTGAACTTC. This encodes CASRRDSSLNF.

Of note for this clone: A junction boundary mismatches the germline segment, possibly from a read error. This CDR3 is CASSQAWTAVNAQFF. The CDR3 nucleotides read TGCGCCAGCAGCCAAGCTTGGACAGCTGTGAATGCGCAGTTCTTC. This chain links TRBV4-1 with TRBJ2-1, with D possibly matching TRBD1 (6 bases). The germline CDR1 and CDR2 sequences are MGHRA and YSYEKL. This CDR3 is 15 amino acids long.

The rearrangement links TRBV5-1 to TRBJ2-5, with TRBD2 matching 7 bases. The germline V gene has CDR1 SGHRS and CDR2 YFSETQ. Losses at the gene ends were 1 base for V and 5 bases for J; bases not matched to a gene: 8. The CDR3 is 15 amino acids. The CDR3 nucleotides read TGCGCCAGCAGCTTGAATAGATGGGGAGGGGAGACCCAGTACTTC. Its protein is CASSLNRWGGETQYF.

The J gene is TRBJ2-7, the V gene TRBV7-2, with 10 positions matching TRBD2. Trimming removed 2 bases from V and 6 bases from J; junction bases left unmatched: 7. The CDR3 contains 15 residues. Germline lookup yields CDR1 SGHTA and CDR2 FQGNSA. CDR3 coding DNA: TGTGCCAGCAGCTTAAGAGCGGGGGGGCCCTCCGAGCAGTACTTC. This translates into CASSLRAGGPSEQYF. The full variable domain, completed using reference TRBV7-2 and TRBJ2-7, is GAGVSQSPSNKVTEKGKDVELRCDPISGHTALYWYRQSLGQGLEFLIYFQGNSAPDKSGLPSDRFSAERTGGSVSTLTIQRTQQEDSAVYLCASSLRAGGPSEQYFGPGTRLTVT.

V usage is TRBV29-1 and J usage is TRBJ1-1; 9 positions agree with TRBD1. Germline V gene lookup returns CDR1 SQVTM and CDR2 ANQGSEA. Germline trimming cut 6 bases from V and 3 bases from J; bases unmatched to any gene: 8. This CDR3 comprises 14 residues. CDR3 sequence (DNA): TGCAGCGTCGAGAAGACAGGGGGTGACACTGAAGCTTTCTTT. Amino acids: CSVEKTGGDTEAFF.